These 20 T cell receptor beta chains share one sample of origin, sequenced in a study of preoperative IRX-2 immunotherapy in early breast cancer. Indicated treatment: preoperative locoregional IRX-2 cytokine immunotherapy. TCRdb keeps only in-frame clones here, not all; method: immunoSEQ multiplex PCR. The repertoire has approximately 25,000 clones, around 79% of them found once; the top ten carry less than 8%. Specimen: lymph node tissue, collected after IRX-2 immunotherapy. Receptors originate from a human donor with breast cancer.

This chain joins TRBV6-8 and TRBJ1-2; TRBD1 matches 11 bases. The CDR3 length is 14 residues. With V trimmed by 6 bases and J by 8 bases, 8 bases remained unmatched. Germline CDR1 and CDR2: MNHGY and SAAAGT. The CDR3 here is CASSPGQGARGYTF. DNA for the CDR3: TGTGCCAGCAGCCCAGGACAGGGGGCGCGAGGCTACACCTTC.

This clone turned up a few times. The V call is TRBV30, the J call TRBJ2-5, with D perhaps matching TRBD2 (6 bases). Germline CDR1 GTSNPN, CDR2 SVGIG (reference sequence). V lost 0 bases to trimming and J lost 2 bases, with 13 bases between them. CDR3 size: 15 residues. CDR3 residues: CAWSVMAGLQETQYF. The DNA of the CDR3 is TGTGCCTGGAGTGTAATGGCGGGGCTTCAAGAGACCCAGTACTTC.

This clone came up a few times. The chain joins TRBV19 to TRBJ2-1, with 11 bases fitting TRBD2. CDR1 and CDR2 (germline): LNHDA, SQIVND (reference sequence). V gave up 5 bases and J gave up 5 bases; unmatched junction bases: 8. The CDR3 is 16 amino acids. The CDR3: CASSVRLAGRDNEQFF. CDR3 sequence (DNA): TGTGCCAGTAGTGTCAGACTAGCGGGGAGAGACAATGAGCAGTTCTTC.

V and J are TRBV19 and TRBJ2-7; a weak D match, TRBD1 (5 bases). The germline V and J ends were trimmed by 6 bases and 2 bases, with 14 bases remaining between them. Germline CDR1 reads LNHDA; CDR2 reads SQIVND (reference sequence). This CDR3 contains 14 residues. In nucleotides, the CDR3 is TGTGCCAGTAGAGGTAGGGGCAGGACCTACGAGCAGTACTTC. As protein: CASRGRGRTYEQYF. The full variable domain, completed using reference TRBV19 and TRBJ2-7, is DGGITQSPKYLFRKEGQNVTLSCEQNLNHDAMYWYRQDPGQGLRLIYYSQIVNDFQKGDIAEGYSVSREKKESFPLTVTSAQKNPTAFYLCASRGRGRTYEQYFGPGTRLTVT.

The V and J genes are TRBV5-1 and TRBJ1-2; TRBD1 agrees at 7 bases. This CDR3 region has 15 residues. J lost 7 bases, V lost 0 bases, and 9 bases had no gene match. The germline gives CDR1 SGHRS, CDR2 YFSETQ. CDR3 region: CASSLEFKGAGGYTF. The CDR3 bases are TGCGCCAGCAGCTTGGAGTTTAAGGGGGCAGGTGGCTACACCTTC.

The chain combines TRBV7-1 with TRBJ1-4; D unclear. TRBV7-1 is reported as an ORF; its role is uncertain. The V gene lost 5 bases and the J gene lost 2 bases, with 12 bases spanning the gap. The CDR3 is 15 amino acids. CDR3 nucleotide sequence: TGTGCCAGCAGCGTCAGTGAGTCTACTAATGAAAAACTGTTTTTT. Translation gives CASSVSESTNEKLFF.

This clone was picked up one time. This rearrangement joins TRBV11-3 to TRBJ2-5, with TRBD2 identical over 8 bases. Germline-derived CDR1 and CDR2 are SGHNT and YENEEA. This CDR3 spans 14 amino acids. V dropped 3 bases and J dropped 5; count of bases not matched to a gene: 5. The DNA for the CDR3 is TGTGCCAGCAGCTTCGGGAGGGCAAGCGAGACCCAGTACTTC. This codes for CASSFGRASETQYF.

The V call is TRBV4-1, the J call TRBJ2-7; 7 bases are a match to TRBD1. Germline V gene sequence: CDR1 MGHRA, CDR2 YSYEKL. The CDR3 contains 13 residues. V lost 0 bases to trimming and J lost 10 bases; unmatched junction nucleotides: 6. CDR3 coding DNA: TGCGCCAGCAGCCAAGATCCAGGGACAGTTCAGTACTTC. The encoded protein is CASSQDPGTVQYF.

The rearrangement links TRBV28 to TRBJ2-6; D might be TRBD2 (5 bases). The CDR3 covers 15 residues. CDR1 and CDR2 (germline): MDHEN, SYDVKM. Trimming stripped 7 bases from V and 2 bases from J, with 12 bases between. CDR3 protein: CASMSTMAGANVLTF. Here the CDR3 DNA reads TGTGCCAGCATGTCGACTATGGCTGGGGCCAACGTCCTGACTTTC.

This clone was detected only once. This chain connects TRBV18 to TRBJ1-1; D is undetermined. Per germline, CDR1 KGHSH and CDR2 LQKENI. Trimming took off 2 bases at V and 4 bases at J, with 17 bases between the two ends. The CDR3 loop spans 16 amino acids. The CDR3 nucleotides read TGTGCCAGCTCACCAAGAGCGCGTGGCAAAGGCACTGAAGCTTTCTTT. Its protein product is CASSPRARGKGTEAFF.

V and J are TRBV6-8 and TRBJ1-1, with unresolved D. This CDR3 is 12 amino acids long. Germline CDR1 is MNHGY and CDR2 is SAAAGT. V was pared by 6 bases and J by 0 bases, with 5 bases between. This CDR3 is CASRRLNTEAFF. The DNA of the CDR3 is TGTGCCAGCAGGAGACTGAACACTGAAGCTTTCTTT.

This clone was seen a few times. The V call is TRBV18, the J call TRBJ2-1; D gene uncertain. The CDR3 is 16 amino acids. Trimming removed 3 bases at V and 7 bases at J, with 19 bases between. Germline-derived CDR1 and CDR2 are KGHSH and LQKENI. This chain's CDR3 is CASSPLELIGVNEQFF. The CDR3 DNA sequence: TGTGCCAGCTCACCCCTCGAACTGATCGGAGTGAATGAGCAGTTCTTC.

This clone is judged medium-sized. The CDR3 DNA reads as TGTGCCAGCAGCCCCAAGGCAGGGGGACCCTACGAGCAGTACTTC. Translated: CASSPKAGGPYEQYF. V gene TRBV11-3 combines with J gene TRBJ2-7; 7 positions match TRBD1. The CDR3 spans 15 residues. Trimming took 5 bases from V and 2 from J; bases not matched to a gene: 9. Germline-derived CDR1 and CDR2 are SGHNT and YENEEA.

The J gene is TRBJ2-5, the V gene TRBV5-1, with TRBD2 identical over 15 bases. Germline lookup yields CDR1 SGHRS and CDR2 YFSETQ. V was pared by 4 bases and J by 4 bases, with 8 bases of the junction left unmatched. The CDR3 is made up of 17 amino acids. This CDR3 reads CASSNILGLAGGETQYF. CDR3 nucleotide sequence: TGCGCCAGCAGCAATATTTTGGGACTAGCGGGAGGAGAGACCCAGTACTTC.

The DNA of the CDR3 is TGTGCCAGCAGTTACTTAAAACCGATTAACTATGGCTACACCTTC. Encoded protein: CASSYLKPINYGYTF. The V call is TRBV6-8, the J call TRBJ1-2; D gene uncertain. CDR3 length equals 15 residues. Germline V gene data show CDR1 as MNHGY and CDR2 as SAAAGT. With 1 base removed from V and 1 base from J, the gap between germline ends came to 10 bases.

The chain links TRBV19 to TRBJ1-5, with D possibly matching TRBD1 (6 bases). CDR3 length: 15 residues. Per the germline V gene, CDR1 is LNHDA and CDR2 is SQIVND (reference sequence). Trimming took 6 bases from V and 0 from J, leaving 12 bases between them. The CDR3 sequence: CASSGQRVSNQPQHF. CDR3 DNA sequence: TGTGCCAGTAGCGGACAGAGGGTTAGCAATCAGCCCCAGCATTTT.

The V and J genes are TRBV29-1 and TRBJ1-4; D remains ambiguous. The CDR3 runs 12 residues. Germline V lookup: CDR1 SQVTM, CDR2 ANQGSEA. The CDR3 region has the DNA TGCATCAGGAGCGGACCTCCGGAAAAACTGTTTTTT. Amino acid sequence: CIRSGPPEKLFF.

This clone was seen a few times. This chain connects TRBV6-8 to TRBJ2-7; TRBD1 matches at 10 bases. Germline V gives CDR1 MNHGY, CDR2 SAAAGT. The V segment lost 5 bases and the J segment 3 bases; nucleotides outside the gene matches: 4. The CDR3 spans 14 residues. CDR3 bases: TGTGCCAGCAGTGAGGGGACAGGGGACTACGAGCAGTACTTC. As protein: CASSEGTGDYEQYF.

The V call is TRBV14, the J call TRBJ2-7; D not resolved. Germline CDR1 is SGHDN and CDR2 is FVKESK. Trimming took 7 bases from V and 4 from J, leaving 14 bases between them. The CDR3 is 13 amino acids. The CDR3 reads CASTEDLGYEQYF. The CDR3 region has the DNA TGTGCCAGCACCGAAGACCTAGGGTACGAGCAGTACTTC.

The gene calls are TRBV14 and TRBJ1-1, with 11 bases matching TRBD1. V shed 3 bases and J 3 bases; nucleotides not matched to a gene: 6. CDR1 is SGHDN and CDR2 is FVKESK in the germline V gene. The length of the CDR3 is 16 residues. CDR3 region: CASSHYGQGAYTEAFF. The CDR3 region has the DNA TGTGCCAGCAGCCATTACGGACAGGGGGCTTACACTGAAGCTTTCTTT.